One and the same sample provided the 25 T cell receptor beta chains below, sequenced in a study. Data came from immunoSEQ multiplex PCR; TCRdb stores just in-frame clones and leaves some out. The sample lists about 68,000 clones, just under 95% occurring once. The source material was PBMCs. The receptor source for this set is a middle-aged man with rheumatoid arthritis.

The DNA of the CDR3 is TGTGCCAGCAGCTCGTGGACAGGGGGCACCGGGGAGCTGTTTTTT. Its translation is CASSSWTGGTGELFF. This chain connects TRBV11-2 to TRBJ2-2, with 10 positions matching TRBD1. This CDR3 contains 15 residues. In germline, CDR1 is SGHAT, CDR2 FQNNGV. With V trimmed by 4 bases and J by 4 bases, 3 bases remained unmatched.

V usage is TRBV12-3 or TRBV12-4 and J usage is TRBJ2-5, with D perhaps TRBD1 (6 bases). V lost 10 bases and J lost 5, with 17 bases in between. The CDR3 has 13 amino acids. Here the CDR3 reads CATQRSQGETQYF. The CDR3, as DNA: TGTGCCACCCAAAGGAGTCAGGGGGAGACCCAGTACTTC.

The chain couples TRBV2 to TRBJ2-3; the match to TRBD2 covers 8 bases. This CDR3 region has 14 residues. J was trimmed by 6 bases and V by 8 bases; bases with no gene match: 10. In germline, CDR1 is SNHLY, CDR2 FYNNEI. As DNA, the CDR3 is TGTGCCAGCCGGGCGGGGGGAACCGGGGATACGCAGTATTTT. Its translation is CASRAGGTGDTQYF. Drawing the rest from reference TRBV2 and TRBJ2-3, the complete variable domain is EPEVTQTPSHQVTQMGQEVILRCVPISNHLYFYWYRQILGQKVEFLVSFYNNEISEKSEIFDDQFSVERPDGSNFTLKIRSTKLEDSAMYFCASRAGGTGDTQYFGPGTRLTVL.

This sequence joins TRBV27 and TRBJ1-2; 8 nucleotides line up with TRBD1. V dropped 6 bases and J dropped 8; count of bases not matched to a gene: 8. Germline CDR1 and CDR2: MNHEY and SMNVEV (reference sequence). CDR3 length: 13 amino acids. CDR3 residues: CASSEDRAGGYTF. In DNA form, the CDR3 reads TGTGCCAGCAGCGAGGACAGGGCCGGGGGCTACACCTTC.

The rearrangement links TRBV5-1 to TRBJ2-5, with D unclear. Between the trimmed V and J ends, which lost 4 bases and 5 bases, there was a span of 3 bases. From germline, CDR1 is SGHRS and CDR2 YFSETQ. This CDR3 contains 10 residues. The chain's CDR3 is CASSRETQYF. CDR3 nucleotide sequence: TGCGCCAGCAGCAGGGAGACCCAGTACTTC.

J is TRBJ2-7 and V is TRBV11-2; tentatively, D is TRBD1 (5 bases). The CDR3 contains 15 residues. The V gene lost 0 bases and the J gene lost 4 bases, with 13 bases spanning the gap. Germline CDR1 and CDR2: SGHAT and FQNNGV. For the CDR3, the DNA is TGTGCCAGCAGCTTAGAGTCAGGGCCTAGGTACGAGCAGTACTTC. Protein product: CASSLESGPRYEQYF.

J is TRBJ1-4 and V is TRBV7-2; unclear D gene. Trimming cost V 3 bases and J 7 bases, with 9 bases left between them. CDR1 SGHTA and CDR2 FQGNSA come from the germline V gene. The CDR3 has 13 amino acids. CDR3 DNA sequence: TGTGCCAGCAGCTTTGGCGTAGGTGAAAAACTGTTTTTT. It yields the protein CASSFGVGEKLFF.

This chain joins TRBV7-9 and TRBJ1-6, with 7 nucleotides matching TRBD1. The CDR3 has 17 residues. V shed 0 bases and J 5 bases; nucleotides not matched to a gene: 7. CDR1 is SEHNR and CDR2 is FQNEAQ in the germline V gene (reference sequence). For the CDR3, the DNA is TGTGCCAGCAGCTTAGCACAGGGGCGCGGACATAATTCACCCCTCCACTTT. Its protein is CASSLAQGRGHNSPLHF.

V and J are TRBV5-1 and TRBJ1-1; the D gene is possibly TRBD1 (5 bases). V lost 0 bases, J lost 6 bases, and 18 bases lay in between. Germline loops: CDR1 SGHRS, CDR2 YFSETQ. The CDR3 is made up of 16 amino acids. The CDR3 DNA is TGCGCCAGCAGCTTGGCCTTGTTAGACAGTTGGGCTGAAGCTTTCTTT. Its protein is CASSLALLDSWAEAFF.

The chain employs TRBV6-5 and TRBJ1-2, with D unresolved. Germline CDR1 MNHEY, CDR2 SVGAGI. The CDR3 length is 15 residues. The ends were cut back, 6 bases at V and 2 bases at J, with 16 bases in the middle. CDR3 sequence reads: CASRLRPTMNYGYTF. For the CDR3, the DNA is TGTGCCAGCAGATTACGCCCGACAATGAACTATGGCTACACCTTC.

The chain links TRBV5-1 to TRBJ2-2; TRBD1 might be the D (5 bases). V was clipped by 4 bases and J by 6 bases, with 13 bases between them. The CDR3 runs 14 residues. Germline assignment: CDR1 SGHRS and CDR2 YFSETQ. In nucleotides, the CDR3 is TGCGCCAGCAGCCCCAACCAACAGGCCGGGGAGCTGTTTTTT. This translates into CASSPNQQAGELFF.

The gene calls are TRBV10-2 and TRBJ2-7, with 8 bases matching TRBD2. V lost 10 bases, J lost 3 bases, and 8 bases stayed unmatched. CDR3 size: 13 residues. Germline V gene sequence: CDR1 WSHSY, CDR2 SAAADI. DNA for the CDR3: TGCGCCACCTTCCCGGGGGGGTACTACGAGCAGTACTTC. Its protein product is CATFPGGYYEQYF.

The rearrangement uses TRBV5-1 and TRBJ1-3; D is unresolved. The CDR3 sequence is 15 residues long. CDR1 and CDR2 from the germline V gene are SGHRS and YFSETQ. Between the trimmed V and J ends, which lost 1 base and 0 bases, there was a span of 8 bases. The CDR3 is CASSLRANSGNTIYF. The CDR3 region has the DNA TGCGCCAGCAGCTTGAGGGCAAACTCTGGAAACACCATATATTTT.

The chain links TRBV5-6 to TRBJ2-2; D is uncertain. Germline CDR1 is SGHDT and CDR2 is YYEEEE. This CDR3 contains 16 residues. With 0 bases removed from V and 0 bases from J, the gap between germline ends came to 9 bases. This chain's CDR3 is CASSLVGTANTGELFF. Written as DNA, the CDR3 is TGTGCCAGCAGCTTGGTAGGCACCGCGAACACCGGGGAGCTGTTTTTT.

This chain connects TRBV19 to TRBJ1-2; D gene uncertain. Trimming removed 6 bases at V and 3 bases at J, with 14 bases between. CDR3 size: 14 residues. Germline CDR1 reads LNHDA; CDR2 reads SQIVND (reference sequence). The CDR3 loop reads CASRLEQLDYGYTF. The CDR3 DNA reads as TGTGCCAGTAGGCTTGAGCAGCTTGACTATGGCTACACCTTC. Full variable domain (remainder filled in from reference TRBV19 and TRBJ1-2): DGGITQSPKYLFRKEGQNVTLSCEQNLNHDAMYWYRQDPGQGLRLIYYSQIVNDFQKGDIAEGYSVSREKKESFPLTVTSAQKNPTAFYLCASRLEQLDYGYTFGSGTRLTVV.

V usage is TRBV9 and J usage is TRBJ2-1, with 9 nucleotides matching TRBD2. This CDR3 contains 15 residues. The V and J ends lost 0 bases and 4 bases, in that order; junction bases with no gene match: 2. The germline gives CDR1 SGDLS, CDR2 YYNGEE. The CDR3, as DNA: TGTGCCAGCAGCGTAGGCGGGGGGGCTTACAATGAGCAGTTCTTC. It encodes CASSVGGGAYNEQFF. The entire variable domain, with the rest obtained from reference TRBV9 and TRBJ2-1, is as follows: DSGVTQTPKHLITATGQRVTLRCSPRSGDLSVYWYQQSLDQGLQFLIQYYNGEERAKGNILERFSAQQFPDLHSELNLSSLELGDSALYFCASSVGGGAYNEQFFGPGTRLTVL.

Here the CDR3 reads CASSYAGQGVTEAFF. CDR3 DNA: TGTGCCAGCAGTTACGCGGGACAGGGTGTCACTGAAGCTTTCTTT. V gene TRBV6-5 combines with J gene TRBJ1-1; TRBD1 matches at 9 bases. The ends lost 2 bases at V and 4 bases at J; junction bases unmatched: 5. Germline CDR1 and CDR2: MNHEY and SVGAGI. The length of the CDR3 is 15 residues.

The chain links TRBV18 to TRBJ2-1; possible D gene TRBD1, 5 bases. CDR3 size: 14 residues. Germline V gene sequence: CDR1 KGHSH, CDR2 LQKENI. Trimming removed 5 bases at V and 4 bases at J, with 12 bases between. The CDR3 nucleotides read TGTGCCAGCTCAGGCGACAGAGTTTACAATGAGCAGTTCTTC. Protein sequence: CASSGDRVYNEQFF. The full variable domain, completed using reference TRBV18 and TRBJ2-1, is NAGVMQNPRHLVRRRGQEARLRCSPMKGHSHVYWYRQLPEEGLKFMVYLQKENIIDESGMPKERFSAEFPKEGPSILRIQQVVRGDSAAYFCASSGDRVYNEQFFGPGTRLTVL.

The chain couples TRBV9 to TRBJ2-7; 9 positions agree with TRBD1. The CDR3 spans 14 residues. Trimming at V came to 3 bases and at J to 5 bases, leaving 6 bases not matched to a gene. In germline, CDR1 is SGDLS, CDR2 YYNGEE. CDR3 residues: CASSAWDRAHEQYF. For the CDR3, the DNA is TGTGCCAGCAGCGCCTGGGACAGGGCCCACGAGCAGTACTTC. The entire variable domain, with the rest obtained from reference TRBV9 and TRBJ2-7, is as follows: DSGVTQTPKHLITATGQRVTLRCSPRSGDLSVYWYQQSLDQGLQFLIQYYNGEERAKGNILERFSAQQFPDLHSELNLSSLELGDSALYFCASSAWDRAHEQYFGPGTRLTVT.

The rearrangement uses TRBV20-1 and TRBJ2-7, with no clear D. CDR1 and CDR2 from the germline V gene are DFQATT and SNEGSKA (reference sequence). V lost 3 bases and J lost 3, with 6 bases in between. This CDR3 contains 11 residues. The CDR3 spells CSARYYYEQYF. DNA of the CDR3: TGCAGTGCTAGGTACTACTACGAGCAGTACTTC.

V is TRBV9 and J is TRBJ2-1; D is uncertain. The germline V gene encodes CDR1 SGDLS and CDR2 YYNGEE. The CDR3 spans 14 residues. V lost 4 bases and J 5 bases, leaving 13 bases between the germline ends. Here the CDR3 DNA reads TGTGCCAGCAGCCCCAGTCAGGCGGACAATGAGCAGTTCTTC. This gives the protein CASSPSQADNEQFF.

The chain employs TRBV29-1 and TRBJ2-7; 11 bases are a match to TRBD2. The CDR3 is 16 residues long. From germline, CDR1 is SQVTM and CDR2 ANQGSEA. The V segment lost 4 bases and the J segment 2 bases; nucleotides outside the gene matches: 10. The CDR3 nucleotides read TGCAGCGTTGTCCCCGGGACTAGCGGCAACCCCTACGAGCAGTACTTC. Residues: CSVVPGTSGNPYEQYF.

This clone was seen only once. The chain combines TRBV27 with TRBJ1-5; D not resolved. The CDR3 extends over 14 amino acids. Trimming removed 6 bases from V and 4 bases from J, with 13 bases in between. Germline V gives CDR1 MNHEY, CDR2 SMNVEV (reference sequence). The CDR3 sequence: CASSRTQLNQPQHF. CDR3 bases: TGTGCCAGCAGCCGAACACAGTTAAATCAGCCCCAGCATTTT.

The rearrangement joins TRBV24-1 to TRBJ1-6; D might be TRBD1 (5 bases). In germline, CDR1 is KGHDR, CDR2 SFDVKD. The CDR3 length is 14 residues. V was pared by 7 bases and J by 10 bases, with 16 bases between. The CDR3 sequence: CATRDSPADSPLHF. The CDR3, as DNA: TGTGCCACCAGAGACAGTCCTGCGGACTCACCCCTCCACTTT.

This clone appeared a single time. The chain has TRBV19 and TRBJ2-1; 9 bases align to TRBD2. Germline V gives CDR1 LNHDA, CDR2 SQIVND (reference sequence). V lost 5 bases and J lost 5; bases outside the gene matches: 4. This CDR3 comprises 14 residues. In DNA, the CDR3 is TGTGCCAGTAGTCGGCTAGCGGGGCACAATGAGCAGTTCTTC. Its translation is CASSRLAGHNEQFF.